This record looks at one T cell receptor beta chain sequence and its context. This clone was observed once. Its antigen remains unidentified. No base qualities exist here, and no much larger clone lies one base off it. The sample belongs to a study of ipilimumab plus nivolumab after autologous stem cell transplantation (dated by TCRdb to the early 2020s). Study-wide context: Trial patients received a median of about 5 ipilimumab doses and 8 nivolumab doses. The DLBCL cohort included primary refractory and relapsed disease, with 18-month progression-free survival of around 88% and 27% respectively. Patients undergoing autologous transplant for high-risk diffuse large B cell lymphoma, mature T cell lymphoma, or multiple myeloma were enrolled in the trial. The intent-to-treat population of the trial consisted of some 33 patients. Broad study findings and their caveats: The authors concluded that combined checkpoint inhibition appeared tolerable when used as consolidation after transplant. The authors stated that profiles of the T cell receptor repertoire, regulatory T cell phenotype and gut microbiota provided a biologic rationale for studying this approach further.

V is clipped by 6 bases and J by 0 bases, and the sequence between their germline boundaries is 17 bases long. The CDR3 covers 16 residues, taking in both the cysteine and the phenylalanine. Kept here is only the CDR3 DNA, which spans 48 bases and is read in frame from base 1. CDR1 and CDR2 are read off the germline V gene as MDHEN and SYDVKM. The library was prepared using the immunoSEQ multiplex PCR assay. Not all clones reach the TCRdb copy of this immuneACCESS table, which keeps in-frame sequences only. Checked studies attribute under half of the gap to unresolved V genes and leave the rest unexplained. This sample gives some 16,000 clones in total; 75% to 85% of them show up just once. The ten largest clones capture 20% to 25% of the sample. Ipilimumab was given at 1 mg/kg intravenously on day 1 of selected weeks, and checkpoint therapy started 14 to 28 days after autologous transplant. Nivolumab was administered at 3 mg/kg intravenously on day 1 of weeks 1, 4, 7, 10, and every two weeks through week 26. Combined checkpoint inhibition with ipilimumab and nivolumab as consolidation after autologous stem cell transplantation was tested in a Phase Ib clinical trial.

Sequencing was performed on PBMCs, taken in a trial of ipilimumab plus nivolumab as post-transplant consolidation. The source of this sequence is a male donor with diffuse large B-cell lymphoma. This chain joins TRBV28 to TRBJ1-1; the D gene is perhaps TRBD1, from 5 matching bases. The sequenced DNA: TGTGCCAGCAGCTCCTCCGTGGCAGGGTTGAACACTGAAGCTTTCTTT. Its coded protein is CASSSSVAGLNTEAFF. Supplemented by the reference TRBV28 and TRBJ1-1 proteins around the CDR3, the complete variable domain is DVKVTQSSRYLVKRTGEKVFLECVQDMDHENMFWYRQDPGLGLRLIYFSYDVKMKEKGDIPEGYSVSREKKERFSLILESASTNQTSMYLCASSSSVAGLNTEAFFGQGTRLTVV.